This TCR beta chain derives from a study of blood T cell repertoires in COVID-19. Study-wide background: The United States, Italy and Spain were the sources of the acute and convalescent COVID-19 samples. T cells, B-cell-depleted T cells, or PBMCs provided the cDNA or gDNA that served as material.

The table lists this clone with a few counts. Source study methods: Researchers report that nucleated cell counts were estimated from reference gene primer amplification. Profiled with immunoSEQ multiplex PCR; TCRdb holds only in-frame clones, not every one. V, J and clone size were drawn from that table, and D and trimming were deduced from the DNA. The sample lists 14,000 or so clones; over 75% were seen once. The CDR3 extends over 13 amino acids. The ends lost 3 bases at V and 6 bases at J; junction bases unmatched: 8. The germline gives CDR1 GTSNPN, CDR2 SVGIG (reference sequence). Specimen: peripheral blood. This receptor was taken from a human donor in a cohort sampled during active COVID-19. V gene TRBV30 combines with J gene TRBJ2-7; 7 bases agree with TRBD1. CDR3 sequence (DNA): TGTGCCTGGAGCGGACAGGCCCTGGCCGAGCAGTACTTC. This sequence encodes CAWSGQALAEQYF.